One and the same sample provided the 3 T cell receptor beta chains below, sequenced in a study of PD-1 blockade in classical Hodgkin lymphoma (TCRdb year 2020). Per the publication, the time point label means: cycle 4 day 1 (C4D1), after less than 7 weeks of nivolumab. Every trial patient had relapsed following autologous stem cell transplantation, and prior brentuximab vedotin exposure was what differed among cohorts A, B and C. The library was produced with the immunoSEQ multiplex PCR assay. The table was pulled from immuneACCESS by TCRdb, which kept in-frame rearrangements only. Such tables lose some clones; where checked, under half of the loss comes from unresolved V genes, and the rest has no known cause. The sample yields under 30,000 clones; under 90% were counted once. Under 8% of the sample is taken by the ten largest. The specimen comprised peripheral blood mononuclear cells (PBMCs), sampled before the fourth cycle of nivolumab. These receptor sequences come from a human donor with classical Hodgkin lymphoma.

This chain uses TRBV23-1 with TRBJ1-1; TRBD1 matches 7 bases. TRBV23-1 belongs to the ORF category, with a function that is uncertain. With 0 bases clipped from V and 1 base from J, the junction kept 17 bases outside the gene matches. The CDR3 is made up of 20 amino acids. CDR3 residues: CASSQSGRPSRDSPNTEAFF. The CDR3 DNA reads as TGCGCCAGCAGTCAATCGGGTAGGCCTAGCCGGGACAGCCCGAACACTGAAGCTTTCTTT.

The rearrangement links TRBV28 to TRBJ2-7; 7 bases map to TRBD1. The trim removed 2 bases at V and 3 bases at J, leaving 4 bases unmatched. Germline V gives CDR1 MDHEN, CDR2 SYDVKM. The CDR3 runs to 14 residues. The CDR3 bases are TGTGCCAGCAGTTTAAGAGGGGGCGTCTACGAGCAGTACTTC. Its translation is CASSLRGGVYEQYF.

V gene TRBV30 combines with J gene TRBJ2-5; D call uncertain. Germline assignment: CDR1 GTSNPN and CDR2 SVGIG (reference sequence). The length of the CDR3 is 14 residues. Trimming pared 4 bases from V and 3 bases from J, leaving 15 bases between. The CDR3 here is CAWMPPWEEETQYF. The CDR3 DNA reads TGTGCCTGGATGCCCCCCTGGGAAGAAGAGACCCAGTACTTC.